What follows are 22 T cell receptor beta chains derived from one specimen sequenced in a study of blood T cell repertoires in COVID-19 (dated by TCRdb to 2019 to 2021). Library preparation employed the immunoSEQ multiplex PCR assay. Here the immuneACCESS table is served through TCRdb, limited to in-frame sequences with V and J called. Missing clones are a known gap in these copies; in checked studies unresolved V genes cover under half, and the rest lacks a known reason. Within this sample are roughly 180,000 clones, with more than 65% of them counted one time only. The ten top clones hold 8.1% of the sample. The sample was peripheral blood. These receptors were collected from a woman aged 60-75 years with COVID-19, enrolled during active disease.

The gene calls are TRBV5-6 and TRBJ2-3; D possibly corresponds to TRBD2 (5 bases). The CDR3 consists of 15 residues. V was cut by 0 bases and J by 5 bases, with 13 bases left in between. Germline CDR1 and CDR2: SGHDT and YYEEEE. CDR3 amino acids: CASSLGGGSRDTQYF. The CDR3 DNA reads as TGTGCCAGCAGCTTGGGGGGTGGGAGTCGAGATACGCAGTATTTT.

This sequence joins TRBV28 and TRBJ1-6; D gene ambiguous. Germline V lookup: CDR1 MDHEN, CDR2 SYDVKM. Deletions cut 7 bases from V and 5 bases from J, with 6 bases between. The CDR3 sequence is 12 residues long. CDR3: CASMENNSPLHF. The CDR3 DNA reads as TGTGCCAGCATGGAGAATAATTCACCCCTCCACTTT.

This clone was detected once. Here the CDR3 reads CASSIRTSLDTDTQYF. The DNA for the CDR3 is TGTGCCAGCAGCATCCGGACTTCCTTGGATACAGATACGCAGTATTTT. V is TRBV5-4 and J is TRBJ2-3; a weak D match, TRBD2 (5 bases). Germline CDR1 SGHNT, CDR2 YYREEE (reference sequence). The CDR3 consists of 16 residues. The V and J ends lost 4 bases and 3 bases respectively, with 18 bases between them.

The chain uses TRBV29-1 and TRBJ2-3; 11 bases match TRBD2. The CDR3 runs 15 residues. Losses at the gene ends were 7 bases for V and 4 bases for J; bases not matched to a gene: 10. Germline V gene data show CDR1 as SQVTM and CDR2 as ANQGSEA. CDR3 nucleotide sequence: TGCAGCGCCCTTAGCGGGAGGGCCGGGTCAGATACGCAGTATTTT. The encoded protein is CSALSGRAGSDTQYF.

This clone was seen just once. The V gene is TRBV27, the J gene TRBJ2-2; 11 bases align to TRBD1. The CDR3 runs to 19 residues. From germline, CDR1 is MNHEY and CDR2 SMNVEV (reference sequence). J gave up 2 bases and V 4 bases, and 12 bases lay outside the gene matches. In DNA, the CDR3 is TGTGCCAGCAGTTCGCCCACCGGGACAGGGGGACTTAACACCGGGGAGCTGTTTTTT. Translating gives CASSSPTGTGGLNTGELFF.

The chain links TRBV28 to TRBJ1-2, with TRBD1 matching over 7 bases. Germline V CDR1 and CDR2: MDHEN, SYDVKM. V shed 6 bases and J 4 bases; nucleotides not matched to a gene: 11. The CDR3 runs 15 residues. CDR3 DNA: TGTGCCAGCAGCGGGACAGCTATATTCCGCTATGGCTACACCTTC. Residues: CASSGTAIFRYGYTF.

The chain carries TRBV5-4 and TRBJ1-6, with D possibly TRBD1 on 5 matching bases. This CDR3 is 15 amino acids long. V lost 5 bases, J lost 8 bases, and 17 bases lay in between. Germline V lookup: CDR1 SGHNT, CDR2 YYREEE (reference sequence). The CDR3 reads CASSLRQGRDSPLHF. In DNA, the CDR3 is TGTGCCAGCAGTCTACGGCAGGGTCGGGATTCACCCCTCCACTTT.

With respect to this clone: This may be a read error, as it is one base from a much larger clone. The chain recombines TRBV7-2 with TRBJ2-5, with D possibly TRBD1 on 5 matching bases. Germline CDR1 SGHTA, CDR2 FQGNSA. The CDR3 runs 14 residues. Trimming left V 1 base short and J 1 base short, with 7 bases between. Written as DNA, the CDR3 is TGTGCCAGCAGCTTAGTAGGGGCCCAAGAGACCCAGTACTTC. Its translation is CASSLVGAQETQYF.

V usage is TRBV5-5 and J usage is TRBJ2-5; 12 bases fit TRBD2. V trimming: 3 bases; J trimming: 4 bases; junction bases outside the gene matches: 7. The germline V gene encodes CDR1 SGHKS and CDR2 YYEKEE (reference sequence). The length of the CDR3 is 16 residues. The CDR3 reads CASSSLAGGPGETQYF. Here the CDR3 DNA reads TGTGCCAGCAGCTCGCTAGCGGGGGGGCCCGGAGAGACCCAGTACTTC.

The J gene is TRBJ2-7, the V gene TRBV30; 9 bases fit TRBD2. V lost 3 bases, J lost 6 bases, and 6 bases stayed unmatched. The CDR3 totals 13 residues. Germline loops: CDR1 GTSNPN, CDR2 SVGIG (reference sequence). CDR3 sequence reads: CAWRVAGVGEQYF. CDR3 sequence (DNA): TGTGCCTGGAGGGTAGCGGGAGTCGGCGAGCAGTACTTC.

CDR3 sequence (DNA): TGTGCCAGCAGTTACTCGAGGAACGTGGGAGGGGCCTACAATGAGCAGTTCTTC. Its translation is CASSYSRNVGGAYNEQFF. The gene calls are TRBV6-2 or TRBV6-3 and TRBJ2-1; 7 nucleotides line up with TRBD2. This CDR3 is built from 18 residues. The germline V gene encodes CDR1 MNHEY and CDR2 SVGEGT. After removal of 0 bases from V and 2 bases from J, the junction contained 10 bases not matched to a gene.

The genes are TRBV14 and TRBJ2-1; D not certain. The CDR3 extends over 14 amino acids. Germline V gene data show CDR1 as SGHDN and CDR2 as FVKESK. The V and J ends lost 5 bases and 2 bases respectively, with 10 bases between them. The CDR3 is CASSFSSPYNEQFF. The DNA for the CDR3 is TGTGCCAGCAGCTTTTCGTCCCCCTACAATGAGCAGTTCTTC.

The gene calls are TRBV24-1 and TRBJ2-7; a possible D gene is TRBD1 (6 bases). From germline, CDR1 is KGHDR and CDR2 SFDVKD. Trimming stripped 6 bases from V and 1 base from J, with 21 bases between. The CDR3 runs to 17 residues. Written as DNA, the CDR3 is TGTGCCACCAGTCTCTCAGGTCAGGGGACACATTCCTACGAGCAGTACGTC. Translating gives CATSLSGQGTHSYEQYV.

This clone was observed a handful of times. This rearrangement joins TRBV11-2 to TRBJ2-7, with TRBD1 matching 8 bases. Germline assignment: CDR1 SGHAT and CDR2 FQNNGV. The length of the CDR3 is 15 residues. After removal of 1 base from V and 2 bases from J, the junction contained 4 bases not matched to a gene. The CDR3 sequence: CASSLVGTGAYEQYF. CDR3 nucleotide sequence: TGTGCCAGCAGCTTAGTGGGGACAGGAGCCTACGAGCAGTACTTC.

CDR3 loop: CASSPAGYTGELFF. The CDR3 coding sequence is TGTGCCAGTAGCCCCGCAGGGTACACCGGGGAGCTGTTTTTT. J is TRBJ2-2 and V is TRBV19, with D perhaps TRBD1 (5 bases). The CDR3 extends over 14 amino acids. Trimming shortened V by 6 bases and J by 3 bases, and 11 bases separated the two germline ends. CDR1 and CDR2 from the germline V gene are LNHDA and SQIVND (reference sequence). Full variable domain (missing parts from reference TRBV19 and TRBJ2-2): DGGITQSPKYLFRKEGQNVTLSCEQNLNHDAMYWYRQDPGQGLRLIYYSQIVNDFQKGDIAEGYSVSREKKESFPLTVTSAQKNPTAFYLCASSPAGYTGELFFGEGSRLTVL.

The chain couples TRBV7-6 to TRBJ1-6; 9 nucleotides line up with TRBD1. V dropped 5 bases and J dropped 6; count of bases not matched to a gene: 5. The CDR3 has 15 amino acids. Germline CDR1 and CDR2: SGHVS and FNYEAQ. The chain's CDR3 is CASSPGTGLNSPLHF. CDR3 DNA: TGTGCCAGCAGCCCAGGGACAGGGCTTAATTCACCCCTCCACTTT.

CDR3 protein: CASSPRRVNEQFF. The DNA for the CDR3 is TGTGCCAGTAGCCCTAGGAGGGTCAATGAGCAGTTCTTC. This chain uses TRBV19 with TRBJ2-1; D perhaps matches TRBD2 (6 bases). The CDR3 is made up of 13 amino acids. V was cut by 6 bases and J by 6 bases, with 12 bases left in between. Germline V gene lookup returns CDR1 LNHDA and CDR2 SQIVND (reference sequence).

The CDR3 spells CASSRGQGRGYSNQPQHF. The DNA of the CDR3 is TGTGCCAGCAGTCGAGGACAGGGAAGGGGTTATAGCAATCAGCCCCAGCATTTT. The chain joins TRBV6-6 to TRBJ1-5; TRBD1 matches at 8 bases. Germline loops: CDR1 MNHNY, CDR2 SVGAGI (reference sequence). The CDR3 runs to 18 residues. The J segment lost 0 bases and the V segment lost 5 bases, leaving 12 bases of the junction unmatched.

The chain is built from TRBV10-1 and TRBJ2-3; 11 nucleotides match TRBD1. This CDR3 has 15 residues. Trimming took 4 bases from V and 2 from J; bases not matched to a gene: 2. The germline V gene has CDR1 WNHNN and CDR2 SYGVQD (reference sequence). CDR3: CASSGTGGHTDTQYF. DNA of the CDR3: TGCGCCAGCAGTGGGACAGGGGGCCACACAGATACGCAGTATTTT.

This clone was seen more than once but under ten times. The genes are TRBV2 and TRBJ2-2, with 9 bases identical to TRBD1. Germline V CDR1 and CDR2: SNHLY, FYNNEI. CDR3 length equals 14 residues. The CDR3 reads CATTSGQGTGELFF. CDR3 DNA sequence: TGTGCTACCACTTCGGGACAGGGTACCGGGGAGCTGTTTTTT.

This sequence joins TRBV27 and TRBJ2-5, with D perhaps matching TRBD1 (6 bases). The V end was cut by 4 bases, the J end by 4 bases, with 10 bases between. The CDR3 sequence is 13 residues long. Germline assignment: CDR1 MNHEY and CDR2 SMNVEV (reference sequence). The CDR3 coding sequence is TGTGCCAGCAGTTCACCGGACAGAGAGACCCAGTACTTC. Translation: CASSSPDRETQYF.

The rearrangement links TRBV19 to TRBJ2-7, with D possibly TRBD1 on 6 matching bases. Trimming left V 7 bases short and J 5 bases short, with 18 bases between. The germline V gene encodes CDR1 LNHDA and CDR2 SQIVND (reference sequence). The CDR3 has 14 residues. The CDR3 DNA reads as TGTGCCAGTAAAACAGGGCCCGCAAGCCACGAGCAGTACTTC. Translating gives CASKTGPASHEQYF.